This T cell receptor (beta chain) was recorded in a study of T-cell reconstitution after alpha-beta-depleted transplantation in children. In the case of this clonotype: As yet, its antigen is unknown.

Construction of the TCRbeta library involved unique molecular identifiers. TCRdb recomputed calls from the PCR reads with MiXCR, one row per CDR3 protein. The sample has about 120,000 distinct CDR3 sequences; under 30% are singletons. General observations from the study: Roughly two months post-transplant, alpha-beta T cells reportedly originated from several hundred graft clones that had expanded.

CDR3 length: 16 residues. The V and J ends lost 6 bases and 4 bases, in that order; junction bases with no gene match: 15. The germline gives CDR1 DFQATT, CDR2 SNEGSKA (reference sequence). This chain connects TRBV20-1 to TRBJ1-5; 7 positions agree with TRBD1. The TCR was taken from a male patient between 2 and 15 years old who had a stem cell transplant for chronic granulomatous disease, so the T cells may come from the graft donor. The source was PBMCs, mostly from graft donor cells, collected 180 days after TCRalphabeta/CD19-depleted stem cell transplant. The DNA of the CDR3 is TGCAGTGCCCACGCTCTAGGGGGCGCCCCTAATCAGCCCCAGCATTTT. It yields the protein CSAHALGGAPNQPQHF.